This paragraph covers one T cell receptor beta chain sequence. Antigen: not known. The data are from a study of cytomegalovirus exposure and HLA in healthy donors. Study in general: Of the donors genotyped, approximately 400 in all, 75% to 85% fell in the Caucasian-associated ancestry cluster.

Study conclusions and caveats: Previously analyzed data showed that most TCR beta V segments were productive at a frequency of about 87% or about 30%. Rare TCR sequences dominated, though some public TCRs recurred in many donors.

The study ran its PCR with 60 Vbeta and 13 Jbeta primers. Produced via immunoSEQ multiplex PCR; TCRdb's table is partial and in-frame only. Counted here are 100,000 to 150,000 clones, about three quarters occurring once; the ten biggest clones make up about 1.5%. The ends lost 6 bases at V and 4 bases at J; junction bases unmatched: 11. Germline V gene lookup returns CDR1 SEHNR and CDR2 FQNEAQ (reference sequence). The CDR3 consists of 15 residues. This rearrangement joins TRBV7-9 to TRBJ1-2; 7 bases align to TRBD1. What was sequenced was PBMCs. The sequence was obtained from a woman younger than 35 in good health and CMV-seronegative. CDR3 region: CASSSAPRGPYGYTF. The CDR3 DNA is TGTGCCAGCAGTTCCGCCCCAAGGGGGCCCTATGGCTACACCTTC.